One sample yielded the 23 T cell receptor beta chains listed below, sequenced in a study of cytomegalovirus exposure and HLA in healthy donors. The PCR employed 60 Vbeta primers together with 13 Jbeta primers. Sequencing used immunoSEQ multiplex PCR; TCRdb keeps in-frame clones, though not all of them. The table includes fewer than 130,000 clones, approximately 84% detected once. Sequencing was performed on PBMCs. The receptors were sampled from a man aged 35 to 55 in good health and CMV-seronegative.

Concerning this clone: Germline and junction disagree at one end, which may indicate a read error. The gene calls are TRBV5-6 and TRBJ2-5; D call uncertain. The CDR3 contains 15 residues. Germline lookup yields CDR1 SGHDT and CDR2 YYEEEE. CDR3 bases: TGTGCCAGCAGCTTGGTCCGTTTAAACCCAGAGGCCCAGTACTTC. Amino acids: CASSLVRLNPEAQYF. The full variable domain, completed using reference TRBV5-6 and TRBJ2-5, is DAGVTQSPTHLIKTRGQQVTLRCSPKSGHDTVSWYQQALGQGPQFIFQYYEEEERQRGNFPDRFSGHQFPNYSSELNVNALLLGDSALYLCASSLVRLNPEAQYFGPGTRLLVL.

The chain joins TRBV15 to TRBJ2-3, with 10 bases identical to TRBD2. Trimming cost V 2 bases and J 7 bases; bases outside gene matches: 9. Germline V gives CDR1 LNHNV, CDR2 YYDKDF (reference sequence). The CDR3 is 16 amino acids. In DNA, the CDR3 is TGTGCCACCAGCAGACCTAGCGGGGGTCCCACCTATACGCAGTATTTT. Translating gives CATSRPSGGPTYTQYF.

The chain couples TRBV18 to TRBJ2-7, with 7 bases matching TRBD1. The CDR3 length is 15 residues. The germline CDR1 and CDR2 sequences are KGHSH and LQKENI. V shed 2 bases and J 6 bases; nucleotides not matched to a gene: 10. CDR3 in DNA: TGTGCCAGCTCACCAGCCCCCGTAACAGGGGTCGAGCAGTACTTC. Translated: CASSPAPVTGVEQYF.

The chain joins TRBV7-2 to TRBJ1-3; D is unclear. CDR3 length: 15 amino acids. Germline V gene lookup returns CDR1 SGHTA and CDR2 FQGNSA. V was trimmed by 0 bases and J by 4 bases, leaving 10 bases between them. The CDR3 DNA is TGTGCCAGCAGCTTAGCGACTCTCCGCGGAAACACCATATATTTT. It is translated as CASSLATLRGNTIYF.

This sequence joins TRBV19 and TRBJ1-1; the D gene is possibly TRBD1 (5 bases). The CDR3 sequence is 14 residues long. The germline gives CDR1 LNHDA, CDR2 SQIVND (reference sequence). V shed 4 bases and J shed 1 base, with 10 bases lying between them. CDR3 in DNA: TGTGCCAGTAGTACGGGACTGACGAACACTGAAGCTTTCTTT. This encodes CASSTGLTNTEAFF.

The gene calls are TRBV27 and TRBJ2-6, with 8 bases identical to TRBD1. This CDR3 has 20 residues. CDR1 is MNHEY, CDR2 SMNVEV, per germline (reference sequence). The J segment lost 0 bases and the V segment lost 4 bases, leaving 14 bases of the junction unmatched. In nucleotides, the CDR3 is TGTGCCAGCAGTTCCCCGGGCAGGGGGCCCCTGAGCTCTGGGGCCAACGTCCTGACTTTC. It encodes CASSSPGRGPLSSGANVLTF.

As to this clone: In the same sample, other DNA sequences code for this CDR3. This chain uses TRBV27 with TRBJ1-2, with TRBD1 identical over 9 bases. Germline CDR1 and CDR2: MNHEY and SMNVEV (reference sequence). The V and J ends lost 5 bases and 6 bases, in that order; junction bases with no gene match: 4. The CDR3 runs 13 residues. DNA for the CDR3: TGTGCCAGCAGTCGAGGACAGGGGCATGGCTACACCTTC. Residues: CASSRGQGHGYTF.

With respect to this clone: The sample carries other DNA sequences with the same CDR3. The genes are TRBV6-5 and TRBJ1-1, with a weak D call TRBD1 (5 bases). Trimming took off 2 bases at V and 6 bases at J, with 7 bases between the two ends. CDR1 and CDR2 (germline): MNHEY, SVGAGI. The CDR3 loop spans 12 amino acids. The CDR3, as DNA: TGTGCCAGCAGTTACAGGGGTTCTGAAGCTTTCTTT. This encodes CASSYRGSEAFF.

This rearrangement joins TRBV19 to TRBJ2-7; D gene uncertain. V dropped 3 bases and J dropped 4 bases, with 13 bases sitting between them. Looked up from germline, CDR1 is LNHDA and CDR2 is SQIVND (reference sequence). There are 14 residues in the CDR3. CDR3 coding DNA: TGTGCCAGTAGTATCGACCTAGAATCGTACGAGCAGTACTTC. It is translated as CASSIDLESYEQYF.

The V call is TRBV30, the J call TRBJ2-3, with D possibly matching TRBD2 (5 bases). The germline V gene has CDR1 GTSNPN and CDR2 SVGIG (reference sequence). The CDR3 totals 13 residues. V was shortened by 1 base and J by 4 bases, with 9 bases between the two germline ends. CDR3 DNA: TGTGCCTGGAGTGATCCTAGCCCAGATACGCAGTATTTT. It is translated as CAWSDPSPDTQYF.

The chain has TRBV7-2 and TRBJ1-2, with D maybe TRBD1 (5 bases). Deletions cut 5 bases from V and 2 bases from J, with 12 bases between. Germline V gene lookup returns CDR1 SGHTA and CDR2 FQGNSA. The CDR3 contains 14 residues. This chain's CDR3 is CASSPGLINYGYTF. CDR3 nucleotides: TGTGCCAGCAGCCCGGGACTGATCAACTATGGCTACACCTTC.

This rearrangement joins TRBV20-1 to TRBJ1-2; the D gene is possibly TRBD1 (6 bases). From germline, CDR1 is DFQATT and CDR2 SNEGSKA (reference sequence). CDR3 size: 11 residues. The chain's CDR3 is CSLGGARGYTF. Written as DNA, the CDR3 is TGCAGCCTAGGGGGGGCTCGTGGCTACACCTTC.

This clone was counted only a few times. The chain is built from TRBV28 and TRBJ2-1, with D possibly matching TRBD2 (7 bases). The CDR3 consists of 12 residues. The germline CDR1 and CDR2 sequences are MDHEN and SYDVKM. Trimming removed 7 bases at V and 16 bases at J, with 20 bases between. The chain's CDR3 is CASKVPGGRHFF. DNA of the CDR3: TGTGCCAGCAAAGTACCGGGGGGCCGTCACTTCTTC.

The rearrangement joins TRBV6-5 to TRBJ2-2, with D perhaps matching TRBD1 (6 bases). This CDR3 spans 16 amino acids. In germline, CDR1 is MNHEY, CDR2 SVGAGI. V was cut by 0 bases and J by 1 base, with 9 bases left in between. As DNA, the CDR3 is TGTGCCAGCAGTTACTCGAAGGGACAGAACACCGGGGAGCTGTTTTTT. It translates to CASSYSKGQNTGELFF.

V usage is TRBV5-1 and J usage is TRBJ1-2; a weak D match, TRBD1 (5 bases). V was trimmed by 4 bases and J by 0 bases, leaving 16 bases between them. Germline CDR1 reads SGHRS; CDR2 reads YFSETQ. The CDR3 runs 16 residues. This CDR3 reads CASSPGGSHPNYGYTF. The CDR3 coding sequence is TGCGCCAGCAGCCCGGGGGGGAGCCATCCTAACTATGGCTACACCTTC.

This clone was seen a single time. The chain has TRBV27 and TRBJ1-1; 10 nucleotides align to TRBD1. V was pared by 6 bases and J by 5 bases, with 3 bases of the junction left unmatched. This CDR3 is built from 13 residues. CDR1 MNHEY and CDR2 SMNVEV come from the germline V gene (reference sequence). The CDR3 nucleotides are TGTGCCAGCAGATGGACAGGGGGGACTGAAGCTTTCTTT. Translated, it gives CASRWTGGTEAFF.

V and J are TRBV5-8 and TRBJ1-5, with a possible D match to TRBD1 (5 bases). Germline V lookup: CDR1 SGHTS, CDR2 YDEGEE. The CDR3 contains 14 residues. Trimming pared 6 bases from V and 4 bases from J, leaving 14 bases between. In DNA form, the CDR3 reads TGTGCCAGCAACTTAGGACAAGTGAATCAGCCCCAGCATTTT. Translation: CASNLGQVNQPQHF.

This clone was counted only a few times. CDR3 bases: TGTGCCAGCAGCTTAGGTTTAACAGACGGTGGCTACACCTTC. This encodes CASSLGLTDGGYTF. The chain is built from TRBV7-8 and TRBJ1-2; D is ambiguous. The V end lost 1 base, the J end lost 7 bases, and 13 bases lay between the germline ends. This CDR3 has 14 amino acids. From germline, CDR1 is SGHVS and CDR2 FQNEAQ. Full variable domain (missing parts from reference TRBV7-8 and TRBJ1-2): GAGVSQSPRYKVAKRGQDVALRCDPISGHVSLFWYQQALGQGPEFLTYFQNEAQLDKSGLPSDRFFAERPEGSVSTLKIQRTQQEDSAVYLCASSLGLTDGGYTFGSGTRLTVV.

The chain employs TRBV9 and TRBJ2-6; TRBD1 matches at 7 bases. V was clipped by 3 bases and J by 2 bases; unmatched bases: 14. Germline CDR1 and CDR2: SGDLS and YYNGEE. The CDR3 contains 19 residues. The CDR3 reads CASSAGYRGARTGANVLTF. The CDR3 DNA reads TGTGCCAGCAGCGCGGGCTACAGGGGCGCGCGTACTGGGGCCAACGTCCTGACTTTC.

This clone has just a few counts. The chain recombines TRBV6-1 with TRBJ1-5, with D perhaps TRBD1 (5 bases). The CDR3 consists of 13 residues. V lost 6 bases, J lost 7 bases, and 13 bases lay in between. Germline V gives CDR1 MNHNS, CDR2 SASEGT. The CDR3 reads CASRRDQRQPQHF. The CDR3 nucleotides are TGTGCCAGCAGGCGGGACCAAAGGCAGCCCCAGCATTTT.

V and J are TRBV5-1 and TRBJ2-3; 9 bases agree with TRBD1. Germline CDR1 and CDR2: SGHRS and YFSETQ. This CDR3 has 15 residues. Trimming took 4 bases from V and 0 from J; bases not matched to a gene: 3. CDR3 bases: TGCGCCAGCAGCCACGGACAGGGGAGCACAGATACGCAGTATTTT. Translated, it gives CASSHGQGSTDTQYF.

This chain joins TRBV5-1 and TRBJ2-2; D perhaps matches TRBD1 (6 bases). V was shortened by 6 bases and J by 6 bases, with 18 bases between the two germline ends. The germline V gene has CDR1 SGHRS and CDR2 YFSETQ. The CDR3 runs to 15 residues. The CDR3: CASISPGRGSGELFF. CDR3 DNA sequence: TGCGCCAGCATCTCGCCGGGCAGGGGTTCCGGGGAGCTGTTTTTT.

This clone was picked up one time. The V call is TRBV5-1, the J call TRBJ1-1, with D tentatively TRBD1 (5 bases). CDR1 SGHRS and CDR2 YFSETQ come from the germline V gene. The CDR3 is made up of 14 amino acids. V lost 3 bases, J lost 5 bases, and 14 bases lay in between. Here the CDR3 reads CASSSFGAGTEAFF. DNA for the CDR3: TGCGCCAGCAGCTCTTTTGGGGCAGGGACTGAAGCTTTCTTT.